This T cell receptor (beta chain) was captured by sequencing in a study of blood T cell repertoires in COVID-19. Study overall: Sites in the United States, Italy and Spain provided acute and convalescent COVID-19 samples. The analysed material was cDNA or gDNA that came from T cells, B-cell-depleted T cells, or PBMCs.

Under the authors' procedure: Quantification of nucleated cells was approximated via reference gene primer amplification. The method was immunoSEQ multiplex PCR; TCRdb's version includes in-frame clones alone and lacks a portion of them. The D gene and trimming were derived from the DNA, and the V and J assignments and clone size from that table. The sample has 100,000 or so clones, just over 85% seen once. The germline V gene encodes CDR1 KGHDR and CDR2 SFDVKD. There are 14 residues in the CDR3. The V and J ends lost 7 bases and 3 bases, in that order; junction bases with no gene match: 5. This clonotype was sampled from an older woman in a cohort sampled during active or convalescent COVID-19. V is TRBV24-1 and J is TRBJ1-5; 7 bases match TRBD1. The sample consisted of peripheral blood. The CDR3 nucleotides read TGTGCCACCAGCGTGACAGGGAACAATCAGCCCCAGCATTTT. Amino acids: CATSVTGNNQPQHF.